This T cell receptor (beta chain) appears in the sequencing data of a study of OX40 agonist ivuxolimab in advanced cancers. Study-wide background: An agonistic anti-OX40 (CD134) antibody, ivuxolimab, was used to treat the patients. Each patient was given ivuxolimab into a vein every 2 weeks, at 0.01 to 10 mg/kg. Prior anti-PD-1, anti-PD-L1 or anti-CTLA-4 therapy did not bar entry, and about 38% had some. Whole-study findings and limits: More expanded clones were seen, on average, in CD8+ T cells than in CD4+.

About this clone itself: Its antigen is currently unknown.

Sequencing was performed with immunoSEQ multiplex PCR; in TCRdb, only in-frame clones are kept and a portion is missing. The sample carries about 58,000 clones, around four fifths recorded once. V was shortened by 1 base and J by 8 bases, with 14 bases between the two germline ends. The germline V gene encodes CDR1 SGHDN and CDR2 FVKESK. The CDR3 loop spans 14 amino acids. The sequences come from CD4+ or CD8+ T cells sorted from blood, collected in a trial of the OX40 agonist ivuxolimab. This TCR was recovered from an adult with an advanced solid tumor such as melanoma, head and neck, liver or kidney cancer. The chain links TRBV14 to TRBJ1-2; D ambiguous. Here the CDR3 reads CASSQVDSLGGYTF. As DNA, the CDR3 is TGTGCCAGCAGCCAAGTGGATTCCCTGGGAGGCTACACCTTC. The full variable domain, its missing parts supplied by reference TRBV14 and TRBJ1-2, is EAGVTQFPSHSVIEKGQTVTLRCDPISGHDNLYWYRRVMGKEIKFLLHFVKESKQDESGMPNNRFLAERTGGTYSTLKVQPAELEDSGVYFCASSQVDSLGGYTFGSGTRLTVV.